A single sample is the source of the 9 T cell receptor beta chains below, sequenced in a study of PD-1 blockade in classical Hodgkin lymphoma (dated by TCRdb to between 2020 and 2021). Libraries were constructed by the immunoSEQ multiplex PCR assay. Not all clones reach the TCRdb copy of this immuneACCESS table, which keeps in-frame sequences only. Checked studies attribute under half of the gap to unresolved V genes and leave the rest unexplained. Across this sample there are 50,000 to 65,000 clones, with 85% to 95% seen only once. The ten largest clones represent 8% of the sample. The time point label here, explained by the study, means: cycle 4 day 1 (C4D1), after 5 to 7 weeks of nivolumab. All trial patients had relapsed after autologous stem cell transplantation, with cohorts A, B and C differing in prior brentuximab vedotin exposure. The specimen was peripheral blood mononuclear cells (PBMCs), collected before the fourth cycle of nivolumab. These receptors were taken from a human donor with classical Hodgkin lymphoma.

This clone was seen a single time. The gene calls are TRBV7-1 and TRBJ2-6; a possible D gene is TRBD1 (5 bases). TRBV7-1 is noted as an ORF with a role that remains uncertain. This CDR3 region has 18 residues. V was pared by 5 bases and J by 5 bases, with 22 bases between. The CDR3 loop is CASSHQRRGQSRANVLTF. The CDR3 DNA is TGTGCCAGCAGCCACCAACGACGAGGACAAAGTCGGGCCAACGTCCTGACTTTC.

This chain connects TRBV5-1 to TRBJ2-5; no reliable D call. The CDR3 extends over 15 amino acids. Germline CDR1 and CDR2: SGHRS and YFSETQ. V was pared by 0 bases and J by 1 base, with 10 bases between. CDR3 DNA sequence: TGCGCCAGCAGCTTGGTTCCAGGTTCCCAAGAGACCCAGTACTTC. It yields the protein CASSLVPGSQETQYF.

V is TRBV19 and J is TRBJ1-5; TRBD1 matches 8 bases. CDR3 length: 13 amino acids. Germline values: CDR1 LNHDA, CDR2 SQIVND (reference sequence). V was clipped by 6 bases and J by 4 bases; unmatched bases: 2. CDR3 nucleotide sequence: TGTGCCAGTAGGACAGGGGAGAATCAGCCCCAGCATTTT. Translation: CASRTGENQPQHF.

The chain is built from TRBV28 and TRBJ2-7, with 11 bases fitting TRBD2. The CDR3 runs to 16 residues. The trim removed 3 bases at V and 3 bases at J, leaving 7 bases unmatched. Germline loops: CDR1 MDHEN, CDR2 SYDVKM. The CDR3 DNA follows: TGTGCCAGCAGTTTTACTAGCGGGAGTTTAAACTACGAGCAGTACTTC. Translating it yields CASSFTSGSLNYEQYF. The full variable domain, in which reference TRBV28 and TRBJ2-7 provide the parts outside the CDR3, is DVKVTQSSRYLVKRTGEKVFLECVQDMDHENMFWYRQDPGLGLRLIYFSYDVKMKEKGDIPEGYSVSREKKERFSLILESASTNQTSMYLCASSFTSGSLNYEQYFGPGTRLTVT.

The V call is TRBV9, the J call TRBJ2-1; D is unresolved. Trimming pared 0 bases from V and 9 bases from J, leaving 4 bases between. The CDR3 has 11 residues. From germline, CDR1 is SGDLS and CDR2 YYNGEE. As DNA, the CDR3 is TGTGCCAGCAGCGTAGGAGGTGAGCAGTTCTTC. Its translation: CASSVGGEQFF.

V and J are TRBV2 and TRBJ2-1; TRBD2 aligns across 9 bases. CDR3 size: 15 residues. The V and J ends lost 3 bases and 8 bases, in that order; junction bases with no gene match: 8. CDR1 SNHLY and CDR2 FYNNEI come from the germline V gene. CDR3 nucleotide sequence: TGTGCCAGCAGTGACCGCGGGAGGGCCCAAGATGAGCAGTTCTTC. This gives the protein CASSDRGRAQDEQFF.

The V and J genes are TRBV10-3 and TRBJ2-7, with D unclear. The CDR3 loop spans 15 amino acids. Germline lookup yields CDR1 ENHRY and CDR2 SYGVKD. V lost 0 bases to trimming and J lost 3 bases, with 12 bases between them. The DNA for the CDR3 is TGTGCCATCAGTGAGTCGTCAGCTGGGGACTACGAGCAGTACTTC. It encodes CAISESSAGDYEQYF.

The chain employs TRBV5-4 and TRBJ2-1, with TRBD2 matching 8 bases. The germline V gene has CDR1 SGHNT and CDR2 YYREEE (reference sequence). There are 15 residues in the CDR3. The trim removed 1 base at V and 8 bases at J, leaving 8 bases unmatched. The CDR3 bases are TGTGCCAGCAGCTTGAAGGCTAGCGGGTTACATGAGCAGTTCTTC. Protein: CASSLKASGLHEQFF.

V usage is TRBV7-6 and J usage is TRBJ2-2; D ambiguous. The V gene lost 1 base and the J gene lost 4 bases, with 7 bases spanning the gap. The CDR3 covers 14 residues. CDR1 SGHVS and CDR2 FNYEAQ come from the germline V gene. CDR3 sequence (DNA): TGTGCCAGCAGCTTAGTACCGTCCACCGGGGAGCTGTTTTTT. It encodes CASSLVPSTGELFF.